The sequence of this T cell receptor (beta chain) was determined in a study of T cells in Graves' hyperthyroidism and ophthalmopathy. The study defined stable Graves' hyperthyroidism as no ophthalmopathy progression within 18 months. Patients aged 18 to 65 with hyperthyroidism were newly diagnosed, with duration under 2 months. Amplification of TCR beta CDR3 regions was performed using RNA transcripts as template. The HTBI set primed first-round TCR CDR3 RT-PCR. TCRdb analysed the multiplex PCR reads with MiXCR anew, one entry per CDR3 protein. The sample shows roughly 580,000 distinct CDR3 sequences, around 46% of them seen only once. The source of this sequence is a woman under 30 with Graves' hyperthyroidism. The specimen was peripheral blood or thyroid tissue (not recorded which).

The CDR3 DNA is TGTGCCAGCAGCTGGGACAGGGCCACCTACGAGCAGTACTTC. It yields the protein CASSWDRATYEQYF. This chain joins TRBV7-9 and TRBJ2-7; 9 bases match TRBD1. Germline loops: CDR1 SEHNR, CDR2 FQNEAQ (reference sequence). The V segment lost 4 bases and the J segment 2 bases; nucleotides outside the gene matches: 3. The CDR3 is made up of 14 amino acids.